This T cell receptor (beta chain) was retrieved from a study of human T cells and chemical hapten exposure. Turning to the study itself: Read at 6 days, the patch tests placed 0.01% DPC on the upper back.

The table lists this clonotype with a few counts. No antigen is known for it. The sample's time point: patch test 1, 2 weeks after DPC sensitization. The sample's treatment: therapeutic diphenylcyclopropenone sensitization with weekly scalp DPC. Alopecia patients between 18 and 70 years old and suitable for DPC were used as donors. TCRdb processed the RACE reads anew with MiXCR; each CDR3 protein has one entry. This sample yields 90,000 to 120,000 distinct CDR3 sequences, of which approximately 10% are seen a single time; 3% to 4.5% belongs to the top ten. Whole-study results and caveats: The number of TCRs above 1 in 1000 frequency did not change after DPC sensitization. Significantly more large CDR3 similarity clusters arose among expanded TCRs than among controls.

Germline V gene sequence: CDR1 MNHEY, CDR2 SVGEGT. The CDR3 length is 14 residues. The ends lost 6 bases at V and 5 bases at J; junction bases unmatched: 7. The sample consisted of whole blood, taken in connection with sensitization to the hapten diphenylcyclopropenone (DPC). The TCR sequence derives from a woman aged 40 to 55 with alopecia areata. Some clones in this sample may be carry-over from other donors' samples. The rearrangement links TRBV6-2 or TRBV6-3 to TRBJ2-5; 9 bases match TRBD1. The CDR3 spells CASSFHRGRETQYF. The CDR3 DNA is TGTGCCAGCAGCTTTCACAGGGGGCGGGAGACCCAGTACTTC.